The TCR beta chain described here comes from a study of CD8 T cells in ankylosing spondylitis. Study-wide points: There was a TCR beta motif, made of several highly homologous variants, that appeared characteristic of ankylosing spondylitis blood. In reactive arthritis synovial fluid and blood, some motif variants had been reported before. Significantly higher representation of disease-linked clones was reported for matched ankylosing spondylitis synovial fluid. Disease-linked clones bore a CD8+ phenotype, appearing relatively rarely in peripheral blood.

Scientists made TCR beta libraries using quantitative 5'-RACE with molecular barcodes. Via MiXCR, TCRdb re-called the 5' RACE reads, giving one row per CDR3 protein. This sample has roughly 700,000 distinct CDR3 sequences; around a fifth occur once, and the top ten carry about a fifth. CDR1 LNHNV and CDR2 YYDKDF come from the germline V gene (reference sequence). The CDR3 is 17 amino acids. V was clipped by 3 bases and J by 4 bases, with 21 bases between them. The table lists this clonotype with a few counts. Its antigen remains unknown. The sample was blood, either unsorted or a sorted T cell fraction (not recorded which). This TCR was sampled from a male donor with ankylosing spondylitis. The chain joins TRBV15 to TRBJ1-1; D may be TRBD1 (5 bases). CDR3 nucleotide sequence: TGTGCCACCAGCAGGTTACTCCGGGACGGGCGCGGCACTGAAGCTTTCTTT. Amino acid sequence: CATSRLLRDGRGTEAFF.